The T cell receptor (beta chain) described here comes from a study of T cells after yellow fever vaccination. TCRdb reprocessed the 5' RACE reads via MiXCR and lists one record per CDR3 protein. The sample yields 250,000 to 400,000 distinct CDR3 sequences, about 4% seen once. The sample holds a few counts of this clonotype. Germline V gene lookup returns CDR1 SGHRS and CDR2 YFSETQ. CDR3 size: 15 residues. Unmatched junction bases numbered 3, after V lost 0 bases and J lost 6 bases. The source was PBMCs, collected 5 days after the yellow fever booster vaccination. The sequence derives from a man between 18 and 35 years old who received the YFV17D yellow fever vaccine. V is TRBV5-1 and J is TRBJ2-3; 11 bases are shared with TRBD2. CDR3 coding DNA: TGCGCCAGCAGCTTGGACTCTAGCGGGGGGGATACGCAGTATTTT. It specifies CASSLDSSGGDTQYF.